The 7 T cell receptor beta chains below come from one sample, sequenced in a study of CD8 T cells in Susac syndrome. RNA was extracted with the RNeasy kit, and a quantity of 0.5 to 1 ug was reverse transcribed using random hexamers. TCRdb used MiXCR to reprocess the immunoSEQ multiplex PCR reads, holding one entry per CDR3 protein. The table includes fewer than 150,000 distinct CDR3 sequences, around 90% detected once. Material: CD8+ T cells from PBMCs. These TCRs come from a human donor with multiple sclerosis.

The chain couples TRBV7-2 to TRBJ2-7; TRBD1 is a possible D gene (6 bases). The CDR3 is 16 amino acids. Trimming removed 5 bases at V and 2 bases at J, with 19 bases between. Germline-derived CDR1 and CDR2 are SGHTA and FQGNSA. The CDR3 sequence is CASSANRDTRAYEQYF. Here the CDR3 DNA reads TGTGCCAGCAGCGCAAACCGGGACACACGGGCCTACGAGCAGTACTTC.

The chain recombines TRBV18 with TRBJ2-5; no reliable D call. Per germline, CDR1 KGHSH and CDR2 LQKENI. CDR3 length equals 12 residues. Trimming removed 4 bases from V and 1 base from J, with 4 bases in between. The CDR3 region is CASSLLQETQYF. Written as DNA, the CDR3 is TGTGCCAGCTCACTCCTCCAAGAGACCCAGTACTTC.

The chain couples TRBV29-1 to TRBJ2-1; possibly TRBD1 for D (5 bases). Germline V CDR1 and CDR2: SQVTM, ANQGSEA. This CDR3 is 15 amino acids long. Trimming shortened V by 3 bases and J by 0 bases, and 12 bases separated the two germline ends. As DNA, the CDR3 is TGCAGCGTTGAGGGTGGCAGGGACTCCTACAATGAGCAGTTCTTC. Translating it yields CSVEGGRDSYNEQFF.

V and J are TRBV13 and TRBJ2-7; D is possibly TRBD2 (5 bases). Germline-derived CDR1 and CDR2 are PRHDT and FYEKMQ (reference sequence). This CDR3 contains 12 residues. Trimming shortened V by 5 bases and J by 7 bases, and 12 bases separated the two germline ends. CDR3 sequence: CASSITRDEQYF. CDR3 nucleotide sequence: TGTGCCAGCAGCATCACTAGAGATGAGCAGTACTTC.

In DNA form, the CDR3 reads TGTGCCAGCAGCTTAGAACAGGGGAGGTACGAGCAGTACTTC. Its translation: CASSLEQGRYEQYF. The chain carries TRBV7-6 and TRBJ2-7; TRBD1 might be the D (7 bases). V was pared by 1 base and J by 4 bases, with 11 bases between. The CDR3 totals 14 residues. In germline, CDR1 is SGHVS, CDR2 FNYEAQ.

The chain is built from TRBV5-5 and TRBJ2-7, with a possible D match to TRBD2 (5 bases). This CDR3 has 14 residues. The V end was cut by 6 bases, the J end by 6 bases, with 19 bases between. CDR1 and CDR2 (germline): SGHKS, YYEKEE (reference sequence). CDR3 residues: CASNSGTIPLEQYF. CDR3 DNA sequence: TGTGCCAGCAACAGCGGAACGATCCCCCTCGAGCAGTACTTC.

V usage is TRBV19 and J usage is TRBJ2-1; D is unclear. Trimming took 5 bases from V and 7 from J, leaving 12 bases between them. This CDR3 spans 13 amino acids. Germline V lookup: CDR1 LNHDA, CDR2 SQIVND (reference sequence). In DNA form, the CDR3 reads TGTGCCAGTAGTCCCACATTAGTAAATGAGCAGTTCTTC. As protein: CASSPTLVNEQFF.